This T cell receptor (beta chain) was observed in a study of blood T cell repertoires in COVID-19. Using immunoSEQ multiplex PCR, the repertoire was profiled, and TCRdb retains in-frame clones only, with some absent. The profile shows under 300,000 clones, roughly four fifths of them singletons. V was clipped by 2 bases and J by 0 bases; unmatched bases: 4. The germline V gene encodes CDR1 SGHNT and CDR2 YYREEE (reference sequence). CDR3 length: 16 residues. The specimen sequenced was peripheral blood. This receptor was identified in a woman between 50 and 59 years old who had recovered from COVID-19. V is TRBV5-4 and J is TRBJ2-3, with 9 bases that match TRBD2. The CDR3 reads CASSFRTSASTDTQYF. As DNA, the CDR3 is TGTGCCAGCAGCTTCCGGACTAGCGCTAGCACAGATACGCAGTATTTT.